This T cell receptor beta chain was recorded in a study of shared clonotypes between healthy human individuals. Germline CDR1 and CDR2: SGHTA and FQGNSA. The CDR3 is 14 residues long. Trimming shortened V by 1 base and J by 9 bases, and 13 bases separated the two germline ends. Adult Caucasians living in Nashville, Tennessee made up all of the donors. Loaded into unsorted PBMC replicate PCRs was around 330 ng DNA, approximately 30,000 T cell genomes. Clones were sequenced by immunoSEQ multiplex PCR, and TCRdb holds only the in-frame ones, with some missing. Of 490,000 or so clones in the sample, over 65% are singletons; the top ten hold under 15%. This clone has just one count.

The TCR sequence derives from a woman aged 40 to 55 in good health. Some clones in this sample may be carry-over from other donors' samples. The sequenced sample was PBMCs. This sequence joins TRBV7-2 and TRBJ1-5; TRBD1 is a possible D gene (5 bases). CDR3 coding DNA: TGTGCCAGCAGCTTAGGGAGTGGGGCCCGGCCCCAGCATTTT. Its protein is CASSLGSGARPQHF.